The source of this T cell receptor (beta chain) is a study of blood T cells in healthy people across ages. Overall study: Researchers report that template switching captured about one barcoded beta molecule per two T cells.

CDR3 length: 16 amino acids. V lost 4 bases to trimming and J lost 6 bases, with 21 bases between them. The germline V gene encodes CDR1 LGHNA and CDR2 YSLEER. Using a J-beta primer mix together with a sample-barcoded 5' primer, a second PCR was run for about 6 to 12 cycles. Each CDR3 protein is one row after TCRdb ran MiXCR on the 5' RACE reads. The sample lists some 780,000 distinct CDR3 sequences; roughly 50% were seen once. The sample holds one count of this clonotype. Being one base from a much bigger clone, this may be a read error. The chain recombines TRBV4-3 with TRBJ1-2; D remains unclear. This receptor was obtained from a man aged 35 to 55 in good health. Sequenced material: blood. CDR3 bases: TGCGCCAGCAGCCGAGATCGAATCAGCTCTACCCATGGCTACACCTTC. As protein: CASSRDRISSTHGYTF.